One sample yielded the 8 T cell receptor beta chains listed below, sequenced in a study of blood T cell repertoires in COVID-19. Produced via immunoSEQ multiplex PCR; TCRdb's table is partial and in-frame only. The sample yields 90,000 to 150,000 clones, around 81% seen once. The sequencing input was peripheral blood. These receptors all come from a human donor in a cohort sampled during active COVID-19.

This clone was seen just once. The chain uses TRBV7-6 and TRBJ2-3; 7 positions agree with TRBD1. Germline lookup yields CDR1 SGHVS and CDR2 FNYEAQ. V shed 1 base and J 2 bases; nucleotides not matched to a gene: 12. The CDR3 length is 18 residues. This CDR3 is CASSLVRWGTVVTDTQYF. In DNA form, the CDR3 reads TGTGCCAGCAGCTTAGTTAGGTGGGGGACAGTCGTCACAGATACGCAGTATTTT. The variable domain in full, completed from reference TRBV7-6 and TRBJ2-3, reads GAGVSQSPRYKVTKRGQDVALRCDPISGHVSLYWYRQALGQGPEFLTYFNYEAQQDKSGLPNDRFSAERPEGSISTLTIQRTEQRDSAMYRCASSLVRWGTVVTDTQYFGPGTRLTVL.

The sample holds a few counts of this clone. The chain has TRBV29-1 and TRBJ1-1; a possible D gene is TRBD1 (5 bases). CDR3 length: 11 amino acids. Trimming took 7 bases from V and 1 from J, leaving 7 bases between them. Germline CDR1 reads SQVTM; CDR2 reads ANQGSEA. CDR3 amino acids: CSGQWNTEAFF. Here the CDR3 DNA reads TGCAGCGGACAGTGGAACACTGAAGCTTTCTTT.

This chain links TRBV4-3 with TRBJ1-4; 10 bases line up with TRBD1. The CDR3 extends over 16 amino acids. With 1 base clipped from V and 2 bases from J, the junction kept 1 base outside the gene matches. Per the germline V gene, CDR1 is LGHNA and CDR2 is YSLEER. This chain's CDR3 is CASSQGTGGTNEKLFF. CDR3 bases: TGCGCCAGCAGCCAAGGGACAGGGGGGACTAATGAAAAACTGTTTTTT.

The chain is built from TRBV6-5 and TRBJ2-7, with D possibly matching TRBD2 (6 bases). This CDR3 region has 14 residues. CDR1 is MNHEY and CDR2 is SVGAGI in the germline V gene. V was pared by 4 bases and J by 4 bases, with 14 bases between. The CDR3 bases are TGTGCCAGCAGTTCGGGGGAGGCGCCATACGAGCAGTACTTC. Amino acids: CASSSGEAPYEQYF.

CDR3 nucleotides: TGTGCCAGCAGCCTTGACAGGGCCGTAAATTCACCCCTCCACTTT. It specifies CASSLDRAVNSPLHF. The chain recombines TRBV5-4 with TRBJ1-6; TRBD1 matches 7 bases. Germline V gene sequence: CDR1 SGHNT, CDR2 YYREEE (reference sequence). Trimming took 4 bases from V and 7 from J; bases not matched to a gene: 8. The CDR3 runs 15 residues.

The rearrangement joins TRBV7-2 to TRBJ1-6; D not certain. The germline V and J ends were trimmed by 4 bases and 7 bases, with 8 bases remaining between them. There are 13 residues in the CDR3. Germline CDR1 is SGHTA and CDR2 is FQGNSA. CDR3: CASSSWANSPLHF. Written as DNA, the CDR3 is TGTGCCAGCAGCTCGTGGGCGAATTCACCCCTCCACTTT.

V gene TRBV28 combines with J gene TRBJ2-1, with TRBD2 matching over 16 bases. The CDR3 spans 15 residues. The V gene end was trimmed by 2 bases and the J gene end by 10 bases; junction bases not matched to a gene: 2. Germline V gene sequence: CDR1 MDHEN, CDR2 SYDVKM. CDR3 protein: CASSLRGLAGGEQFF. CDR3 nucleotide sequence: TGTGCCAGCAGTTTAAGGGGACTAGCGGGAGGGGAGCAGTTCTTC.

CDR3 sequence (DNA): TGTGCCAGCAGCCCGGGGACAGACTACGAGCAGTACTTC. Protein: CASSPGTDYEQYF. V and J are TRBV11-2 and TRBJ2-7; TRBD1 aligns across 7 bases. The length of the CDR3 is 13 residues. The germline gives CDR1 SGHAT, CDR2 FQNNGV. V dropped 5 bases and J dropped 3; count of bases not matched to a gene: 4.